What follows are 5 T cell receptor beta chains derived from one specimen sequenced in a study of cytomegalovirus exposure and HLA in healthy donors (dated by TCRdb to 2017 to 2019). The library was produced with the immunoSEQ multiplex PCR assay. For the multiplex PCR, a mixture combining 60 forward primers for TCR Vbeta segments and 13 reverse primers for TCR Jbeta segments was used. Imported from immuneACCESS, the table was reduced by TCRdb to in-frame sequences with V and J called. These copies leave out some clones; in studies compared against another copy, an unresolved V gene accounts for under half, and the cause of the remainder is not known. For this sample the table gives some 130,000 clones, of which roughly 78% were detected only once. The ten largest clonotypes hold just over 2.5% of the sample. Source material: PBMCs. Receptor source: a man younger than 45 in good health and CMV-seronegative.

This clone turned up a few times. The chain uses TRBV28 and TRBJ1-5; D possibly corresponds to TRBD1 (5 bases). Between the trimmed V and J ends, which lost 6 bases and 0 bases, there was a span of 12 bases. The CDR3 is 15 amino acids. Germline-derived CDR1 and CDR2 are MDHEN and SYDVKM. CDR3: CASRWGEYSNQPQHF. CDR3 DNA sequence: TGTGCCAGCAGGTGGGGCGAATATAGCAATCAGCCCCAGCATTTT.

This chain uses TRBV30 with TRBJ1-4; D might be TRBD1 (5 bases). Germline V gene sequence: CDR1 GTSNPN, CDR2 SVGIG (reference sequence). The CDR3 totals 12 residues. With 2 bases removed from V and 10 bases from J, the gap between germline ends came to 11 bases. In DNA, the CDR3 is TGTGCCTGGAGTACACAGGATGGAAAACTGTTTTTT. The encoded protein is CAWSTQDGKLFF.

V gene TRBV19 combines with J gene TRBJ2-5; TRBD1 might be the D (5 bases). There are 16 residues in the CDR3. Germline values: CDR1 LNHDA, CDR2 SQIVND (reference sequence). V lost 3 bases and J 1 base, leaving 15 bases between the germline ends. The CDR3 region is CASSIASQDLQETQYF. CDR3 DNA sequence: TGTGCCAGTAGTATCGCCTCACAGGACCTCCAAGAGACCCAGTACTTC. The full variable domain, in which reference TRBV19 and TRBJ2-5 provide the parts outside the CDR3, is DGGITQSPKYLFRKEGQNVTLSCEQNLNHDAMYWYRQDPGQGLRLIYYSQIVNDFQKGDIAEGYSVSREKKESFPLTVTSAQKNPTAFYLCASSIASQDLQETQYFGPGTRLLVL.

Written as DNA, the CDR3 is TGTGCCAGCAGTATAACTAGCCCCAAGTTCTACGAGCAGTACTTC. Encoded protein: CASSITSPKFYEQYF. The chain is built from TRBV6-6 and TRBJ2-7, with D tentatively TRBD2 (6 bases). CDR3 length: 15 residues. V gave up 5 bases and J gave up 3 bases, with 17 bases separating them. Germline V CDR1 and CDR2: MNHNY, SVGAGI (reference sequence).

This chain uses TRBV9 with TRBJ2-1; tentatively, D is TRBD2 (6 bases). Between the trimmed V and J ends, which lost 4 bases and 6 bases, there was a span of 14 bases. Germline lookup yields CDR1 SGDLS and CDR2 YYNGEE. The CDR3 is made up of 14 amino acids. The CDR3 DNA follows: TGTGCCAGCAGCCCCAGTGGAGGGTTCAATGAGCAGTTCTTC. Translating it yields CASSPSGGFNEQFF.